Included here is one T cell receptor (beta chain) sequence, with context. Its cognate antigen is unknown. The study ran its PCR with 60 Vbeta and 13 Jbeta primers. Sequenced by immunoSEQ multiplex PCR; TCRdb stores in-frame clones only, minus some. The sample consists of 150,000 to 200,000 clones, around 81% of them appearing once. This sample stems from a study of cytomegalovirus exposure and HLA in healthy donors. As for the study in general: A prior study identified 120 million or so unique TCR beta sequences from 150 million to 200 million T cells.

Regarding the study as a whole: It was reported that TCR beta sequences correctly inferred the HLA-A and HLA-B alleles for most subjects.

Healthy people donating bone marrow made up the donors. Unmatched junction bases numbered 3, after V lost 4 bases and J lost 8 bases. CDR1 ENHRY and CDR2 SYGVKD come from the germline V gene. CDR3 length: 14 residues. The chain links TRBV10-3 to TRBJ1-4; the match to TRBD1 covers 11 bases. Sequencing was carried out using PBMCs. The sequence derives from a woman aged 25 to 39 in good health and CMV-seropositive. The CDR3 here is CAISARDRGEKLFF. CDR3 coding DNA: TGTGCCATCAGTGCCCGGGACAGGGGGGAAAAACTGTTTTTT.